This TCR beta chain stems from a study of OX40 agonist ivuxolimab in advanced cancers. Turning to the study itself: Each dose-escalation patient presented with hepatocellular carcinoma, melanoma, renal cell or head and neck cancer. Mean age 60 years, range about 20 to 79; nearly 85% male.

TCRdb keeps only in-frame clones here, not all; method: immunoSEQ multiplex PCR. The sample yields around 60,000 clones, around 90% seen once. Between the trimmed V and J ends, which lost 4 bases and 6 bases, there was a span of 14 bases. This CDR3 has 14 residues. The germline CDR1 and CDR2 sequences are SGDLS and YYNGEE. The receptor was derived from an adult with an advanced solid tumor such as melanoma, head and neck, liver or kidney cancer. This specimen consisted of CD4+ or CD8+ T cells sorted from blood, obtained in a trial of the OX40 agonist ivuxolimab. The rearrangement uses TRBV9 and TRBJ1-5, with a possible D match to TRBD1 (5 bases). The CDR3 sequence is CASSFGGESQPQHF. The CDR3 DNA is TGTGCCAGCAGCTTCGGGGGGGAGTCTCAGCCCCAGCATTTT. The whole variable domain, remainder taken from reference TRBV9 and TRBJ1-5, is DSGVTQTPKHLITATGQRVTLRCSPRSGDLSVYWYQQSLDQGLQFLIQYYNGEERAKGNILERFSAQQFPDLHSELNLSSLELGDSALYFCASSFGGESQPQHFGDGTRLSIL.